This passage covers 23 T cell receptor beta chains from one sample sequenced in a study of CD8+ T cells in alopecia areata. As for treatment: oral pan-JAK inhibitor, 5-10 mg twice daily. Extracted RNA was reverse transcribed, and the resulting cDNA served as sequencing template. The table came from immunoSEQ multiplex PCR; TCRdb's copy has only in-frame clones and leaves some out. Of hundreds of thousands of clones listed, 35% to 45% are singletons. The specimen was CD4+ T cells sorted from blood, collected at approximately week 30, from a patient treated with tofacitinib. The receptor set was obtained from a human donor with alopecia areata.

This clone came up a few times. The chain has TRBV7-8 and TRBJ2-7; 8 bases are shared with TRBD2. The V gene end was trimmed by 5 bases and the J gene end by 6 bases; junction bases not matched to a gene: 18. Germline V CDR1 and CDR2: SGHVS, FQNEAQ. The CDR3 sequence is 17 residues long. For the CDR3, the DNA is TGTGCCAGCAGCGTAAGACCGGGGGGGCCGGCATCCAGCGAGCAGTACTTC. Its translation is CASSVRPGGPASSEQYF.

This chain links TRBV4-1 with TRBJ2-5, with D possibly being TRBD2 (5 bases). The J call is in doubt because the DNA end fits TRBJ2-7 better. The CDR3 runs to 14 residues. The germline V gene encodes CDR1 MGHRA and CDR2 YSYEKL. As DNA, the CDR3 is TGCGCCAGCAGCCCGCTCAGCGGAATCCACGAGCAGTACTTC. Amino acids: CASSPLSGIHEQYF.

This clone has just a few counts. V and J are TRBV5-6 and TRBJ1-1; D uncertain. The CDR3 extends over 15 amino acids. V dropped 1 base and J dropped 1 base, with 11 bases sitting between them. CDR1 and CDR2 from the germline V gene are SGHDT and YYEEEE. CDR3 coding DNA: TGTGCCAGCAGCTTGAATTTACACCAGAACACTGAAGCTTTCTTT. Translation: CASSLNLHQNTEAFF.

V gene TRBV5-1 combines with J gene TRBJ1-2; 8 bases are a match to TRBD1. Germline loops: CDR1 SGHRS, CDR2 YFSETQ. Trimming cost V 4 bases and J 4 bases; bases outside gene matches: 18. The CDR3 totals 18 residues. The CDR3 spells CASSLHSGTGSSTYGYTF. The CDR3 DNA reads TGCGCCAGCAGCCTCCACTCCGGGACAGGATCTTCTACCTATGGCTACACCTTC.

The chain couples TRBV12-5 to TRBJ2-7; 8 nucleotides agree with TRBD2. V was pared by 6 bases and J by 2 bases, with 6 bases of the junction left unmatched. This CDR3 region has 14 residues. Germline CDR1 is LGHNT and CDR2 is FRNRAP. The DNA for the CDR3 is TGTGCTAGTGGCACGAATAGCGGGACCTACGAGCAGTACTTC. Translated: CASGTNSGTYEQYF.

Comment on this clone: Additional DNA sequences in this sample encode the identical CDR3. The chain recombines TRBV6-5 with TRBJ2-3; D ambiguous. This CDR3 region has 15 residues. V was trimmed by 0 bases and J by 0 bases, leaving 7 bases between them. Germline V gives CDR1 MNHEY, CDR2 SVGAGI. DNA of the CDR3: TGTGCCAGCAGTTACTCTGGCACCAGCACAGATACGCAGTATTTT. Translation: CASSYSGTSTDTQYF.

The sample holds a few counts of this clone. The J gene is TRBJ1-4, the V gene TRBV18; possible D gene TRBD1, 6 bases. The V and J ends lost 0 bases and 6 bases respectively, with 11 bases between them. The CDR3 spans 15 residues. Germline loops: CDR1 KGHSH, CDR2 LQKENI. CDR3 sequence (DNA): TGTGCCAGCTCACCACCGAACAGGGATGATGAAAAACTGTTTTTT. Translated: CASSPPNRDDEKLFF.

This clone showed up just a few times. This chain connects TRBV29-1 to TRBJ1-1; D perhaps matches TRBD1 (6 bases). CDR1 is SQVTM, CDR2 ANQGSEA, per germline. CDR3 length equals 14 residues. Trimming took 0 bases from V and 6 from J, leaving 14 bases between them. The CDR3 bases are TGCAGCGTTGAAGAATGCCAGGGGAGGGCTGAAGCTTTCTTT. Protein sequence: CSVEECQGRAEAFF.

The chain combines TRBV30 with TRBJ2-3, with 8 bases aligning to TRBD1. The germline V gene encodes CDR1 GTSNPN and CDR2 SVGIG (reference sequence). The V and J ends lost 1 base and 4 bases, in that order; junction bases with no gene match: 4. The CDR3 totals 14 residues. CDR3 DNA sequence: TGTGCCTGGAGTGAGGCAGGGGGCCCAGATACGCAGTATTTT. Amino acids: CAWSEAGGPDTQYF. Full variable domain (rest looked up from reference TRBV30 and TRBJ2-3): SQTIHQWPATLVQPVGSPLSLECTVEGTSNPNLYWYRQAAGRGLQLLFYSVGIGQISSEVPQNLSASRPQDRQFILSSKKLLLSDSGFYLCAWSEAGGPDTQYFGPGTRLTVL.

The chain uses TRBV19 and TRBJ2-1; 10 bases line up with TRBD2. The ends lost 5 bases at V and 2 bases at J; junction bases unmatched: 3. The CDR3 contains 15 residues. Germline lookup yields CDR1 LNHDA and CDR2 SQIVND (reference sequence). CDR3 sequence reads: CASSPAGGPYNEQFF. The CDR3 DNA follows: TGTGCCAGTAGTCCAGCGGGAGGGCCCTACAATGAGCAGTTCTTC.

This clone was seen more than once but under ten times. The gene calls are TRBV7-9 and TRBJ2-2, with 7 bases lining up with TRBD2. Germline CDR1 and CDR2: SEHNR and FQNEAQ (reference sequence). The CDR3 runs 16 residues. The V gene end was trimmed by 5 bases and the J gene end by 2 bases; junction bases not matched to a gene: 8. CDR3 sequence: CASSPRLAENTGELFF. DNA for the CDR3: TGTGCCAGCAGCCCGCGGCTAGCGGAAAACACCGGGGAGCTGTTTTTT. Variable domain in full (rest from reference TRBV7-9 and TRBJ2-2): DTGVSQNPRHKITKRGQNVTFRCDPISEHNRLYWYRQTLGQGPEFLTYFQNEAQLEKSRLLSDRFSAERPKGSFSTLEIQRTEQGDSAMYLCASSPRLAENTGELFFGEGSRLTVL.

CDR3 protein: CASRSYQIQGAYEQYF. The CDR3, as DNA: TGTGCAAGTCGCTCGTATCAGATACAGGGAGCCTACGAGCAGTACTTC. The genes are TRBV12-2 and TRBJ2-7; TRBD1 reflects the table's D call only, with no check against the DNA. TRBV12-2 is listed as a pseudogene. The CDR3 is 16 amino acids.

The chain couples TRBV5-1 to TRBJ2-1, with D possibly being TRBD1 (6 bases). Germline CDR1 SGHRS, CDR2 YFSETQ. The CDR3 consists of 15 residues. V lost 4 bases, J lost 6 bases, and 17 bases lay in between. For the CDR3, the DNA is TGCGCCAGCAGCCCCATAATCACAGGGCTCAATGAGCAGTTCTTC. It yields the protein CASSPIITGLNEQFF.

This clone was seen more than once but under ten times. This CDR3 is CATSSFHQPQHF. In DNA, the CDR3 is TGTGCCACCAGCAGTTTCCATCAGCCCCAGCATTTT. The chain couples TRBV15 to TRBJ1-5; the D is unclear. This CDR3 is built from 12 residues. The germline CDR1 and CDR2 sequences are LNHNV and YYDKDF (reference sequence). Trimming took 3 bases from V and 5 from J, leaving 5 bases between them.

The J gene is TRBJ1-5, the V gene TRBV15, with D possibly TRBD1 on 5 matching bases. The CDR3 runs 12 residues. Between the trimmed V and J ends, which lost 3 bases and 9 bases, there was a span of 9 bases. CDR1 and CDR2 (germline): LNHNV, YYDKDF (reference sequence). This CDR3 is CATSRDILPQHF. CDR3 in DNA: TGTGCCACCAGCAGGGACATTCTGCCCCAGCATTTT.

The V call is TRBV14, the J call TRBJ1-2; D is unclear. Germline-derived CDR1 and CDR2 are SGHDN and FVKESK. The CDR3 extends over 13 amino acids. V was shortened by 2 bases and J by 7 bases, with 11 bases between the two germline ends. Here the CDR3 reads CASSQTRYAGYTF. CDR3 nucleotides: TGTGCCAGCAGCCAAACGAGGTACGCTGGCTACACCTTC.

The genes are TRBV11-3 and TRBJ1-1; D is ambiguous. The germline V gene encodes CDR1 SGHNT and CDR2 YENEEA. The CDR3 runs to 13 residues. V dropped 5 bases and J dropped 4 bases, with 11 bases sitting between them. The CDR3 reads CASSPRGLTEAFF. CDR3 nucleotide sequence: TGTGCCAGCAGCCCCCGAGGACTCACTGAAGCTTTCTTT.

This clone was seen only once. V gene TRBV25-1 combines with J gene TRBJ2-3, with 7 nucleotides matching TRBD2. V gave up 8 bases and J gave up 0 bases; unmatched junction bases: 5. Germline lookup yields CDR1 MGHDK and CDR2 SYGVNS. The CDR3 consists of 14 residues. In nucleotides, the CDR3 is TGTGCCAGCGGAAAAGCGGGAAGCACAGATACGCAGTATTTT. Translated, it gives CASGKAGSTDTQYF. Using reference TRBV25-1 and TRBJ2-3 for the parts outside the CDR3, the full variable domain is EADIYQTPRYLVIGTGKKITLECSQTMGHDKMYWYQQDPGMELHLIHYSYGVNSTEKGDLSSESTVSRIRTEHFPLTLESARPSHTSQYLCASGKAGSTDTQYFGPGTRLTVL.

V and J are TRBV7-6 and TRBJ1-3; TRBD1 matches 8 bases. The CDR3 has 15 amino acids. Germline V lookup: CDR1 SGHVS, CDR2 FNYEAQ. The V and J ends lost 1 base and 4 bases, in that order; junction bases with no gene match: 3. CDR3 loop: CASSLGTGFGNTIYF. DNA for the CDR3: TGTGCCAGCAGCTTAGGGACAGGGTTCGGAAACACCATATATTTT.

J is TRBJ2-4 and V is TRBV4-1; D is unresolved. CDR1 is MGHRA and CDR2 is YSYEKL in the germline V gene. Trimming stripped 1 base from V and 0 bases from J, with 10 bases between. This CDR3 has 16 residues. The CDR3 protein is CASSQGVPLAKNIQYF. CDR3 bases: TGCGCCAGCAGCCAAGGGGTTCCCTTAGCCAAAAACATTCAGTACTTC.

This clone was recorded once. The chain combines TRBV25-1 with TRBJ2-7; TRBD2 matches 7 bases. Germline loops: CDR1 MGHDK, CDR2 SYGVNS. With 4 bases clipped from V and 2 bases from J, the junction kept 14 bases outside the gene matches. The CDR3 is 17 amino acids. In DNA form, the CDR3 reads TGTGCCAGCAGTGGGACTGGGGGGGGTCTGGGTACCTACGAGCAGTACTTC. Translation: CASSGTGGGLGTYEQYF.

This clone was observed a few times. The rearrangement joins TRBV4-1 to TRBJ2-7, with D perhaps matching TRBD1 (6 bases). V lost 3 bases and J lost 2, with 8 bases in between. CDR3 length: 13 residues. Germline lookup yields CDR1 MGHRA and CDR2 YSYEKL. DNA for the CDR3: TGCGCCAGCAGCCAGACAGGAACCTACGAGCAGTACTTC. Protein: CASSQTGTYEQYF.

The rearrangement joins TRBV6-6 to TRBJ2-5, with TRBD2 identical over 7 bases. The CDR3 runs to 16 residues. V shed 6 bases, J shed 4 bases, and the junction held 14 bases outside the gene matches. The germline CDR1 and CDR2 sequences are MNHNY and SVGAGI (reference sequence). The CDR3 loop is CASSRPLLGGRETQYF. The CDR3 DNA reads TGTGCCAGCAGCCGGCCTCTCTTGGGGGGGAGAGAGACCCAGTACTTC.